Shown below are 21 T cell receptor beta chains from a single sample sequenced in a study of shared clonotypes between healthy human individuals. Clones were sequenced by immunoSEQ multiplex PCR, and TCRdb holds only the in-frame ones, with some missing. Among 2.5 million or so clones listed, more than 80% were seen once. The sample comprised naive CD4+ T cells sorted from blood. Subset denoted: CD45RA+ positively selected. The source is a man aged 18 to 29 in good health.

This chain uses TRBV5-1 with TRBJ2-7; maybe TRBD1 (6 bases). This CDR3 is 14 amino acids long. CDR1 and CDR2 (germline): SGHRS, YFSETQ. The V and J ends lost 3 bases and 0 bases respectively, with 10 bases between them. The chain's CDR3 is CASSSRGTSYEQYF. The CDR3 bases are TGCGCCAGCAGCTCGAGGGGGACCTCCTACGAGCAGTACTTC.

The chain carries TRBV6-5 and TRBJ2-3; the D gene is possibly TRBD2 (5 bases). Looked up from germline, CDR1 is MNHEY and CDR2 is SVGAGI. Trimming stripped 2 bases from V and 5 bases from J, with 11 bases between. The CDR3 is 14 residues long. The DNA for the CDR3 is TGTGCCAGCAGTTACCGGGGTAATGTAGATACGCAGTATTTT. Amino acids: CASSYRGNVDTQYF.

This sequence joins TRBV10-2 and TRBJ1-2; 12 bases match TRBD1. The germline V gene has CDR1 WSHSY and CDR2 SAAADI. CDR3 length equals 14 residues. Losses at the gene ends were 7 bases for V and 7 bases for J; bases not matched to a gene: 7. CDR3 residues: CASTPGQGAGGYTF. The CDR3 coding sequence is TGCGCCAGCACCCCGGGACAGGGGGCTGGTGGCTACACCTTC.

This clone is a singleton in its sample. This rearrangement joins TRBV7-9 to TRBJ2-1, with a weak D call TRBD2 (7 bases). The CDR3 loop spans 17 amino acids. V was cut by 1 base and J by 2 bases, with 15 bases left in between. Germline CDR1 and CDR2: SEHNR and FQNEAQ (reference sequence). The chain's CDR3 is CASSLGRGRAPYNEQFF. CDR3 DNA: TGTGCCAGCAGCTTAGGTAGGGGGAGGGCTCCCTACAATGAGCAGTTCTTC.

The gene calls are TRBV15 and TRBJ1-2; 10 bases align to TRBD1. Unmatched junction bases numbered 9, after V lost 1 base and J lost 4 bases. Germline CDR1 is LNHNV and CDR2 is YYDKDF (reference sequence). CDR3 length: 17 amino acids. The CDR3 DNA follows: TGTGCCACCAGCAGAGGGGCGGGACAGGGGCTAAGCTATGGCTACACCTTC. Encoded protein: CATSRGAGQGLSYGYTF.

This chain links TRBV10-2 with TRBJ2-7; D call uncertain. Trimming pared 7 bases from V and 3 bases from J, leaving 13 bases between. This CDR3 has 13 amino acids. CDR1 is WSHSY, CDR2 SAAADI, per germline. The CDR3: CASTSWNVYEQYF. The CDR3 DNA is TGCGCCAGCACGTCGTGGAATGTCTACGAGCAGTACTTC.

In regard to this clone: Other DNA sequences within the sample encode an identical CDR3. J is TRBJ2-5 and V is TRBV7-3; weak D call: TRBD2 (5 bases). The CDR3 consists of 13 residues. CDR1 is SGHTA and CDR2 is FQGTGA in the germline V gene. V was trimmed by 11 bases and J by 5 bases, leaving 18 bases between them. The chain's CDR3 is CASSSSGGETQYF. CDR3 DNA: TGTGCCTCCAGCAGCAGCGGTGGGGAGACCCAGTACTTC.

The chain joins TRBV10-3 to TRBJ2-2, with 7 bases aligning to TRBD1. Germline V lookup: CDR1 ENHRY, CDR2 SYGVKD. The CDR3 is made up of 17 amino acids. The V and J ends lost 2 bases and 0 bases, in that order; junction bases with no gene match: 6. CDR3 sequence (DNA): TGTGCCATCAGTGAGCTCCCGGGACAGCCGAACACCGGGGAGCTGTTTTTT. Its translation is CAISELPGQPNTGELFF.

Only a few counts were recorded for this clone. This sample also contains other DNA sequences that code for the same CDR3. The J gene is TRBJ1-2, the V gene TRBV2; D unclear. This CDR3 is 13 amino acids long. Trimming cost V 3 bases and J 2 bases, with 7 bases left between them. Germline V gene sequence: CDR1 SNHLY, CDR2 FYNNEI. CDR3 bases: TGTGCCAGCAGTGAGGGCGGCAACTATGGCTACACCTTC. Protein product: CASSEGGNYGYTF.

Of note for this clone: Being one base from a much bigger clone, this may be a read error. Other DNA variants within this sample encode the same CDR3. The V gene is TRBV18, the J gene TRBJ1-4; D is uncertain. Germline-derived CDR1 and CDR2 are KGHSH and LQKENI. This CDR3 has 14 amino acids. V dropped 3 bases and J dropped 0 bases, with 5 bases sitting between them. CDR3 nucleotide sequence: TGTGCCAGCTCACCGCGGGCAACTAATGAAAAACTGTTTTTT. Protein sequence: CASSPRATNEKLFF. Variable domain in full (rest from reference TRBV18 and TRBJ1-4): NAGVMQNPRHLVRRRGQEARLRCSPMKGHSHVYWYRQLPEEGLKFMVYLQKENIIDESGMPKERFSAEFPKEGPSILRIQQVVRGDSAAYFCASSPRATNEKLFFGSGTQLSVL.

The CDR3: CASSFGGSEKLFF. Written as DNA, the CDR3 is TGTGCCAGCAGCTTCGGGGGTAGTGAAAAACTGTTTTTT. This chain connects TRBV7-9 to TRBJ1-4; maybe TRBD1 (5 bases). Germline V gene data show CDR1 as SEHNR and CDR2 as FQNEAQ (reference sequence). Trimming cost V 3 bases and J 7 bases, with 9 bases left between them. The CDR3 runs 13 residues.

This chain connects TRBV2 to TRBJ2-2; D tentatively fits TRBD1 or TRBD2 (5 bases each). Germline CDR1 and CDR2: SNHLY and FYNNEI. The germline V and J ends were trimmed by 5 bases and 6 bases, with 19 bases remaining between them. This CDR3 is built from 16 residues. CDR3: CASSSTALVNAGELFF. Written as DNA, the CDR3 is TGTGCCAGCAGTTCGACAGCACTAGTAAACGCCGGGGAGCTGTTTTTT. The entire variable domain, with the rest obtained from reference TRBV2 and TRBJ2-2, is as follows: EPEVTQTPSHQVTQMGQEVILRCVPISNHLYFYWYRQILGQKVEFLVSFYNNEISEKSEIFDDQFSVERPDGSNFTLKIRSTKLEDSAMYFCASSSTALVNAGELFFGEGSRLTVL.

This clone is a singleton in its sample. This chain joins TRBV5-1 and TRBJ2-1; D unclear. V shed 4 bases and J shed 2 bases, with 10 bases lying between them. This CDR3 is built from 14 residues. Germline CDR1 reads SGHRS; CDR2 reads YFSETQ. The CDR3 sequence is CASSPREAYNEQFF. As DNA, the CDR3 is TGCGCCAGCAGCCCCCGTGAAGCCTACAATGAGCAGTTCTTC.

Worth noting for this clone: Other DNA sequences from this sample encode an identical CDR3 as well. This CDR3 is CASSYGQGSNQPQHF. The CDR3 DNA reads TGTGCCAGCAGTTACGGACAGGGTAGCAATCAGCCCCAGCATTTT. The rearrangement uses TRBV6-5 and TRBJ1-5; TRBD1 aligns across 8 bases. Germline CDR1 MNHEY, CDR2 SVGAGI. The CDR3 runs to 15 residues. The trim removed 2 bases at V and 0 bases at J, leaving 0 bases unmatched.

As DNA, the CDR3 is TGTGCCAGCAGCTTAGCCCCCGGACTAGCGGGGAAATCGAATGAGCAGTTCTTC. Translated, it gives CASSLAPGLAGKSNEQFF. The V and J genes are TRBV7-8 and TRBJ2-1, with 12 bases fitting TRBD2. The CDR3 consists of 18 residues. Trimming took 0 bases from V and 7 from J; bases not matched to a gene: 10. Germline V gene lookup returns CDR1 SGHVS and CDR2 FQNEAQ.

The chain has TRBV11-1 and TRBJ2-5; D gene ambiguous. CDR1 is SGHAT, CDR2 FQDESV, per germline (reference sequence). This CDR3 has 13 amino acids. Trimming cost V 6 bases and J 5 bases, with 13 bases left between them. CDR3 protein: CASRQGLVETQYF. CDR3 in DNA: TGTGCCAGCAGGCAAGGGCTAGTCGAGACCCAGTACTTC.

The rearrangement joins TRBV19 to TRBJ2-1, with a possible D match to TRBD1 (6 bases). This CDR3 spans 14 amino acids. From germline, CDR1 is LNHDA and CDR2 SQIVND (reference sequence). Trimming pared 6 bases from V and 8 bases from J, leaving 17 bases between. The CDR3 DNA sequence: TGTGCCAGTAGAGTGACAGGTGCGGTGGATGAGCAGTTCTTC. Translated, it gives CASRVTGAVDEQFF.

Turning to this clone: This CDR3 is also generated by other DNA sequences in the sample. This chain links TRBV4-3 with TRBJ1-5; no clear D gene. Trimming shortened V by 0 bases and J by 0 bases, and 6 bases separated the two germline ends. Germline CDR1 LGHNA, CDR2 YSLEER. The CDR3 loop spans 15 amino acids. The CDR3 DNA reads TGCGCCAGCAGCCAAGATCGTGGTAGCAATCAGCCCCAGCATTTT. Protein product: CASSQDRGSNQPQHF.

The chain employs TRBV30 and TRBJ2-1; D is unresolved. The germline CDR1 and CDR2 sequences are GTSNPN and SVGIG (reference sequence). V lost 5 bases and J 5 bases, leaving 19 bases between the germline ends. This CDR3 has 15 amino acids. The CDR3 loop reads CAWSSWSHLHNEQFF. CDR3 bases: TGTGCCTGGTCCTCGTGGTCCCACCTCCACAATGAGCAGTTCTTC.

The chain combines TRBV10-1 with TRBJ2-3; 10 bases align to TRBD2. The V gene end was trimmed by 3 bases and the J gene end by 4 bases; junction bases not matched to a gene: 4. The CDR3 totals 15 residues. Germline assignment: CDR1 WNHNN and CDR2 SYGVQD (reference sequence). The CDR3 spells CASSELAGPSDTQYF. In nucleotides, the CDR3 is TGCGCCAGCAGTGAACTAGCGGGACCGTCAGATACGCAGTATTTT.

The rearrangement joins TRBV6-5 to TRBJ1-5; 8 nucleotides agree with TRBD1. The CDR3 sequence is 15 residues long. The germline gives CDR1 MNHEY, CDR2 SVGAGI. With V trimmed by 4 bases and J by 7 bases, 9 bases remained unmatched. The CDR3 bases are TGTGCCAGCAGTTTATACAGGGGGTTGGGGCAGCCCCAGCATTTT. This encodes CASSLYRGLGQPQHF.